A selection of T cell receptor beta chains follows, all from one sample in a study of cytomegalovirus exposure and HLA in healthy donors. Sequencing was performed with immunoSEQ multiplex PCR; in TCRdb, only in-frame clones are kept and a portion is missing. The table shows some 93,000 clones, with 82% occurring only once. The sample comprised PBMCs. The receptors shown here come from a man over 45 in good health and CMV-seronegative. Both conserved end residues are part of each CDR3. A D gene is named only where the DNA matches it firmly. Clone size appears in some rows only: once, few, many, or a class for an expanded clone.

v_gene	d_gene	j_gene	len	abundance	CDR3aa	CDR3nt
TRBV7-9	-	TRBJ1-2	14	-	CASSPMGGRLGYTF	TGTGCCAGCAGCCCCATGGGGGGTCGTCTTGGCTACACCTTC
TRBV28	TRBD1	TRBJ1-6	17	few	CASSLNRDRGEYSPLHF	TGTGCCAGCAGTTTAAACCGGGACAGGGGAGAATATTCACCCCTCCACTTT
TRBV7-8	TRBD1	TRBJ2-7	13	-	CASSRTGVGEQYF	TGTGCCAGCAGCCGAACAGGGGTGGGCGAGCAGTACTTC
TRBV28	-	TRBJ2-7	13	-	CASSLASSYEQYF	TGTGCCAGCAGTCTAGCGAGCTCCTACGAGCAGTACTTC
TRBV6-1	-	TRBJ2-7	13	medium-sized	CASSEQGPYEQYF	TGTGCCAGCAGTGAACAGGGGCCCTACGAGCAGTACTTC
TRBV6-5	TRBD2	TRBJ2-1	13	-	CASTGLGYNEQFF	TGTGCCAGCACCGGACTAGGTTACAATGAGCAGTTCTTC
TRBV5-1	-	TRBJ2-3	11	-	CASTLTDTQYF	TGCGCCAGCACCCTTACAGATACGCAGTATTTT
TRBV14	TRBD1	TRBJ1-1	16	once	CASSQDWGQGNTEAFF	TGTGCCAGCAGCCAAGACTGGGGACAGGGGAACACTGAAGCTTTCTTT
TRBV5-1	TRBD2	TRBJ2-4	14	-	CASKLAGASNIQYF	TGCGCCAGCAAATTAGCGGGAGCATCAAACATTCAGTACTTC
TRBV5-1	-	TRBJ2-5	16	-	CASSSKAGAGEETQYF	TGCGCCAGCAGCTCCAAGGCAGGAGCCGGGGAAGAGACCCAGTACTTC
TRBV7-3	-	TRBJ2-3	13	-	CASASPPPDTQYF	TGTGCCAGCGCTAGCCCGCCGCCAGATACGCAGTATTTT
TRBV2	TRBD1	TRBJ1-3	16	-	CASTSGQGAGRNTIYF	TGTGCCAGCACTTCGGGACAGGGAGCTGGGCGAAACACCATATATTTT
TRBV29-1	-	TRBJ1-2	14	-	CSVEVRGPNYGYTF	TGCAGCGTTGAAGTGCGGGGCCCTAACTATGGCTACACCTTC
TRBV19	TRBD1	TRBJ1-4	15	-	CASSPTGTGNEKLFF	TGTGCCAGTAGTCCGACCGGGACAGGGAATGAAAAACTGTTTTTT
TRBV4-2	-	TRBJ2-7	20	-	CASSQDSGAGLAVSSYEQYF	TGTGCCAGCAGCCAAGATTCAGGGGCGGGCCTAGCGGTTAGCTCCTACGAGCAGTACTTC
TRBV5-8	TRBD1	TRBJ2-7	14	-	CASSHRQGPGEQYF	TGTGCCAGCAGCCATAGACAGGGGCCAGGCGAGCAGTACTTC
TRBV4-3	TRBD1	TRBJ1-2	16	once	CASSQTPGQAVYGYTF	TGCGCCAGCAGCCAAACCCCCGGACAGGCGGTCTATGGCTACACCTTC
TRBV6-1	TRBD2	TRBJ2-5	12	-	CASVSGGETQYF	TGTGCCAGCGTTTCGGGGGGAGAGACCCAGTACTTC
TRBV5-1	TRBD2	TRBJ2-1	16	-	CASSLGISGAYNEQFF	TGCGCCAGCAGCTTGGGTATTAGCGGGGCCTACAATGAGCAGTTCTTC
TRBV7-2	-	TRBJ2-7	14	-	CASSSELASYEQYF	TGTGCCAGCAGCTCGGAACTAGCAAGTTACGAGCAGTACTTC
TRBV5-1	TRBD1	TRBJ2-7	15	-	CASSVGQELSYEQYF	TGCGCCAGCAGCGTCGGACAGGAGCTCTCCTACGAGCAGTACTTC
TRBV6-6	-	TRBJ2-6	16	-	CASSYDILSGANVLTF	TGTGCCAGCAGTTATGACATCCTCTCTGGGGCCAACGTCCTGACTTTC
TRBV19	TRBD2	TRBJ2-5	12	few	CASSKSGGTQYF	TGTGCCAGTAGTAAAAGCGGGGGGACCCAGTACTTC
TRBV13	TRBD1	TRBJ2-7	16	-	CASSLGEGRGSGEQYF	TGTGCCAGCAGCTTAGGAGAGGGCAGGGGGAGTGGCGAGCAGTACTTC
TRBV6-1	TRBD2	TRBJ2-1	11	once	CSLLAENEQFF	TGTTCTCTACTAGCGGAGAATGAGCAGTTCTTC
TRBV5-1	TRBD1	TRBJ2-7	13	few	CASSPGQSYEQYF	TGCGCCAGCAGTCCGGGACAGTCCTACGAGCAGTACTTC
TRBV7-8	TRBD1	TRBJ2-7	14	-	CASSFRDRGREQYF	TGTGCCAGCAGCTTCCGGGACAGGGGGCGCGAGCAGTACTTC
TRBV4-2	TRBD2	TRBJ2-3	20	-	CASSQEGASSGASSTDTQYF	TGTGCCAGCAGCCAAGAAGGTGCGAGTAGCGGGGCCAGTTCTACAGATACGCAGTATTTT
TRBV7-2	TRBD1	TRBJ1-4	14	few	CASSVGQGGEKLFF	TGTGCCAGCAGCGTGGGACAGGGAGGAGAAAAACTGTTTTTT
TRBV28	TRBD2	TRBJ2-1	18	-	CASIRTSGILSSYNEQFF	TGTGCCAGCATTAGGACTAGCGGGATTCTCTCCTCCTACAATGAGCAGTTCTTC
TRBV29-1	-	TRBJ1-1	14	-	CSVEKGRGSAEAFF	TGCAGCGTTGAAAAGGGAAGGGGTTCAGCTGAAGCTTTCTTT
TRBV19	-	TRBJ1-1	13	-	CASSSLLRTEAFF	TGTGCCAGTAGTTCGTTGCTTCGGACTGAAGCTTTCTTT
TRBV15	-	TRBJ2-3	20	-	CATSAPAGASGQTSTDTQYF	TGTGCCACCAGCGCCCCTGCGGGAGCTAGCGGACAGACTAGCACAGATACGCAGTATTTT
TRBV5-4	-	TRBJ2-1	15	-	CASSLAEEVYNEQFF	TGTGCCAGCAGCTTGGCGGAGGAGGTCTACAATGAGCAGTTCTTC
TRBV2	-	TRBJ2-2	13	-	CASAGLRGGELFF	TGTGCCAGCGCCGGTCTCAGGGGCGGGGAGCTGTTTTTT
TRBV21-1	-	TRBJ1-1	18	-	CASSKVISWGTMNTEAFF	TGTGCCAGCAGCAAAGTTATCTCCTGGGGGACAATGAACACTGAAGCTTTCTTT
TRBV10-1	TRBD1	TRBJ2-5	18	-	CASSEFGRDRLIAKTQYF	TGCGCCAGCAGTGAGTTTGGCCGGGACAGGCTGATCGCGAAGACCCAGTACTTC
TRBV30	-	TRBJ1-4	19	-	CAWTIEGQTPFATNEKLFF	TGTGCCTGGACCATTGAGGGACAAACGCCCTTTGCAACTAATGAAAAACTGTTTTTT
TRBV6-5	-	TRBJ2-5	14	-	CASSPQGTQETQYF	TGTGCCAGCAGCCCCCAGGGGACCCAAGAGACCCAGTACTTC
TRBV27	TRBD1	TRBJ2-1	14	-	CASGPGQGWNEQFF	TGTGCCAGCGGTCCGGGACAGGGGTGGAATGAGCAGTTCTTC
TRBV7-2	-	TRBJ1-2	14	once	CASSLGQGSYGYTF	TGTGCCAGCAGCTTAGGGCAGGGCTCCTATGGCTACACCTTC
TRBV7-9	-	TRBJ2-2	12	-	CASSLRRGELFF	TGTGCCAGCAGCTTACGGAGAGGGGAGCTGTTTTTT
TRBV11-2	TRBD2	TRBJ2-5	15	-	CASSLLAGVEETQYF	TGTGCCAGCAGCTTGCTAGCGGGAGTCGAAGAGACCCAGTACTTC